This T cell receptor (beta chain) was retrieved from a study of blood T cell repertoires in COVID-19. Worth noting for this clone: Different DNA sequences within this sample yield the same CDR3.

Original processing methods: Scientists estimated how many nucleated cells there were by amplifying reference gene primers. The assay was immunoSEQ multiplex PCR, and TCRdb's table has in-frame clones only and misses some. From that table come the V and J calls and clone size; the DNA was used to work out D and trimming. This sample carries 350,000 to 400,000 clones, approximately 90% of them seen once, and the ten largest clones take about 0.83%. Deletions cut 4 bases from V and 0 bases from J, with 11 bases between. CDR1 and CDR2 from the germline V gene are LNHDA and SQIVND (reference sequence). This CDR3 is built from 15 residues. Exposed participants encountered a COVID-19 case during the 2 weeks preceding study entry.

This sequence originates from a woman aged 40 to 50 who had been exposed to COVID-19. Sample: PBMCs or T cells enriched from blood (not recorded which). The V and J genes are TRBV19 and TRBJ2-3; D perhaps matches TRBD2 (5 bases). As DNA, the CDR3 is TGTGCCAGTAGTACCCGTGGGAGAAGCACAGATACGCAGTATTTT. Translating gives CASSTRGRSTDTQYF.